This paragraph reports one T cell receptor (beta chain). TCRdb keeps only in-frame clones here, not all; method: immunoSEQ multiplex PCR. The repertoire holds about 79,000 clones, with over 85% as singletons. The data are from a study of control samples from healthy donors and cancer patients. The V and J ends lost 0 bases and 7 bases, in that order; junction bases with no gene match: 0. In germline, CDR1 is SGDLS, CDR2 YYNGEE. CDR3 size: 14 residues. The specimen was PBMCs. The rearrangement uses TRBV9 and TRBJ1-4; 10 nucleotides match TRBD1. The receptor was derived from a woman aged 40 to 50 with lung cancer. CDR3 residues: CASSVGDRGEKLFF. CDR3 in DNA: TGTGCCAGCAGCGTAGGGGACAGGGGTGAAAAACTGTTTTTT.